The present T cell receptor (beta chain) was sequenced within a study of CD8 T cells in ankylosing spondylitis. In TCRdb, the 5' RACE reads were re-called with MiXCR into one record per CDR3 protein. Counted here are around 770,000 distinct CDR3 sequences, roughly 19% occurring once; the ten biggest clones make up around 19%. Study-wide findings and caveats: Seemingly characteristic of ankylosing spondylitis blood was a TCR beta motif consisting of under 10 highly homologous variants.

About this clonotype itself: Antigen unknown.

This CDR3 has 15 residues. Trimming cost V 2 bases and J 0 bases, with 12 bases left between them. CDR1 SGHKS and CDR2 YYEKEE come from the germline V gene (reference sequence). The sequencing input was blood, either unsorted or a sorted T cell fraction (not recorded which). The chain has TRBV5-5 and TRBJ2-7; D is ambiguous. The TCR sequence derives from a male donor with ankylosing spondylitis. The CDR3 loop reads CASSFGPQISYEQYF. In DNA, the CDR3 is TGTGCCAGCAGCTTTGGGCCCCAGATCTCCTACGAGCAGTACTTC.